The 10 T cell receptor beta chains in this list originate from one sample, sequenced in a study of a mutant IDH1 vaccine in newly diagnosed glioma. Antigen specificity for these receptors is unknown. The time point here: week 11, during vaccination. Each vaccine dose was 300 ug of mutant IDH1 20-mer peptide, with topical imiquimod. Assay: immunoSEQ multiplex PCR; the TCRdb copy retains only in-frame clones and omits some. This sample has about 30,000 clones, with around 87% found just once. The specimen was PBMCs, collected from a glioma patient whose treatment included an IDH1 peptide vaccine. All receptors derive from a man between 18 and 35 years old with glioma.

The genes are TRBV2 and TRBJ2-3, with 7 bases lining up with TRBD2. The CDR3 totals 14 residues. The germline CDR1 and CDR2 sequences are SNHLY and FYNNEI. V was clipped by 8 bases and J by 1 base; unmatched bases: 6. The CDR3 spells CASGSGTGTDTQYF. DNA for the CDR3: TGTGCCAGCGGCAGCGGGACCGGCACAGATACGCAGTATTTT.

The chain uses TRBV29-1 and TRBJ1-2; TRBD1 agrees at 7 bases. Trimming at V came to 6 bases and at J to 6 bases, leaving 4 bases not matched to a gene. The V gene's germline CDR1 is SQVTM and CDR2 ANQGSEA. CDR3 length equals 11 residues. CDR3 in DNA: TGCAGCGTAGGACAGGTGGATGGCTACACCTTC. It is translated as CSVGQVDGYTF.

The J gene is TRBJ2-3, the V gene TRBV5-6, with TRBD2 matching over 12 bases. The CDR3 sequence is 17 residues long. Germline CDR1 and CDR2: SGHDT and YYEEEE. V shed 4 bases and J 2 bases; nucleotides not matched to a gene: 8. CDR3 sequence reads: CASSKLAGGWSTDTQYF. DNA of the CDR3: TGTGCCAGCAGCAAACTAGCGGGAGGCTGGTCCACAGATACGCAGTATTTT. Full variable domain (outside the CDR3, taken from reference TRBV5-6 and TRBJ2-3): DAGVTQSPTHLIKTRGQQVTLRCSPKSGHDTVSWYQQALGQGPQFIFQYYEEEERQRGNFPDRFSGHQFPNYSSELNVNALLLGDSALYLCASSKLAGGWSTDTQYFGPGTRLTVL.

DNA for the CDR3: TGTGCCAGCAGCTTAGATGGGACTAACTATGGCTACACCTTC. Translating it yields CASSLDGTNYGYTF. The genes are TRBV7-9 and TRBJ1-2; D remains ambiguous. Trimming left V 1 base short and J 0 bases short, with 6 bases between. The CDR3 runs to 14 residues. Germline values: CDR1 SEHNR, CDR2 FQNEAQ (reference sequence).

The chain has TRBV4-3 and TRBJ2-7, with D maybe TRBD1 (6 bases). V shed 1 base and J shed 7 bases, with 14 bases lying between them. CDR3 length: 14 amino acids. From germline, CDR1 is LGHNA and CDR2 YSLEER. The CDR3 DNA reads as TGCGCCAGCAGCCAAGGGACAGCCTCTTTGGAGCAGTACTTC. Translation: CASSQGTASLEQYF.

The chain has TRBV5-1 and TRBJ2-7; 7 nucleotides line up with TRBD2. The CDR3 has 14 residues. Per the germline V gene, CDR1 is SGHRS and CDR2 is YFSETQ. The ends lost 0 bases at V and 7 bases at J; junction bases unmatched: 7. In DNA form, the CDR3 reads TGCGCCAGCAGCTTGGAACCCCCTAGCGGTGAGCAGTACTTC. It specifies CASSLEPPSGEQYF.

This chain links TRBV5-4 with TRBJ1-1, with TRBD1 matching over 7 bases. This CDR3 region has 13 residues. Germline CDR1 reads SGHNT; CDR2 reads YYREEE (reference sequence). The ends lost 0 bases at V and 5 bases at J; junction bases unmatched: 1. The CDR3 bases are TGTGCCAGCAGCTTGGACAGGGGTACTGAAGCTTTCTTT. It is translated as CASSLDRGTEAFF.

The V call is TRBV6-5, the J call TRBJ1-5; 8 nucleotides line up with TRBD1. V shed 5 bases and J 7 bases; nucleotides not matched to a gene: 7. The CDR3 covers 14 residues. Per germline, CDR1 MNHEY and CDR2 SVGAGI. The CDR3 spells CASSLTGDGQPQHF. CDR3 nucleotides: TGTGCCAGCAGTCTGACAGGGGATGGGCAGCCCCAGCATTTT.

DNA of the CDR3: TGTGCCAGCAGTCCCCCCGGGGCTGAAGCTTTCTTT. It yields the protein CASSPPGAEAFF. This chain connects TRBV6-5 to TRBJ1-1; unclear D gene. The germline gives CDR1 MNHEY, CDR2 SVGAGI. The CDR3 length is 12 residues. Trimming cost V 5 bases and J 6 bases, with 10 bases left between them.

This chain's CDR3 is CASSLARSQSNQPQHF. CDR3 DNA: TGTGCCAGCAGCTTAGCGCGGAGTCAGTCCAATCAGCCCCAGCATTTT. The chain links TRBV7-8 to TRBJ1-5, with unresolved D. The V and J ends lost 0 bases and 3 bases respectively, with 12 bases between them. Germline loops: CDR1 SGHVS, CDR2 FQNEAQ. The CDR3 has 16 residues.